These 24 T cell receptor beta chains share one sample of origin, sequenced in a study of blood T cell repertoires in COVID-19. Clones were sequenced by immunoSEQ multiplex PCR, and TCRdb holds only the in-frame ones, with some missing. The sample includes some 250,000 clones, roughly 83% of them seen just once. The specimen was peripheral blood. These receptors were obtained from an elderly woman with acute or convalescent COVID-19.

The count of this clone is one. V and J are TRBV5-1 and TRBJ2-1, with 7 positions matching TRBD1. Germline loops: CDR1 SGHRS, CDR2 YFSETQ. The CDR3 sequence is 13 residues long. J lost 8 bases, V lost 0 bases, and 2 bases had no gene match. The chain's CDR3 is CASSLGTGDEQFF. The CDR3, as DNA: TGCGCCAGCAGCTTGGGAACAGGGGATGAGCAGTTCTTC. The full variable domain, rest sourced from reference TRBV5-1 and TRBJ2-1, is KAGVTQTPRYLIKTRGQQVTLSCSPISGHRSVSWYQQTPGQGLQFLFEYFSETQRNKGNFPGRFSGRQFSNSRSEMNVSTLELGDSALYLCASSLGTGDEQFFGPGTRLTVL.

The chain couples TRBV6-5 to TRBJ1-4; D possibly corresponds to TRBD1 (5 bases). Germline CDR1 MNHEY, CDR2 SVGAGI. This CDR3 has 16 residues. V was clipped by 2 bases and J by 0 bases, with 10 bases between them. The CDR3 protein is CASSYGGKATNEKLFF. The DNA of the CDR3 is TGTGCCAGCAGTTACGGGGGGAAAGCAACTAATGAAAAACTGTTTTTT.

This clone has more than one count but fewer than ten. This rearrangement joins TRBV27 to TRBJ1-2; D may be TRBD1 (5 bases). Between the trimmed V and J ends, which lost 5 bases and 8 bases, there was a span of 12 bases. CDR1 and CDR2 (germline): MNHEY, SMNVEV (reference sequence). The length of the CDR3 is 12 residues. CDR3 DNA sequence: TGTGCCAGCAGTCCTGGGGGGTCGGGCTACACCTTC. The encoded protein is CASSPGGSGYTF.

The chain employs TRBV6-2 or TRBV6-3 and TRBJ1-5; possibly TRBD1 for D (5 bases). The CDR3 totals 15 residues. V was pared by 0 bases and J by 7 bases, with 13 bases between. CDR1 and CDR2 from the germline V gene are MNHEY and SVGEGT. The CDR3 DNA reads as TGTGCCAGCAGTTACTCGACCAGGGAGGGACAGCCCCAGCATTTT. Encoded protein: CASSYSTREGQPQHF.

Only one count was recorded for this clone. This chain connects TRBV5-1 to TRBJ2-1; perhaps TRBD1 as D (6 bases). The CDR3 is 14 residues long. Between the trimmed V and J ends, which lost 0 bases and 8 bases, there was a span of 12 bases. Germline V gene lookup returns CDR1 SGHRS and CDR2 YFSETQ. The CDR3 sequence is CASSLGQATHEQFF. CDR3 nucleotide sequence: TGCGCCAGCAGCTTGGGACAGGCGACGCATGAGCAGTTCTTC.

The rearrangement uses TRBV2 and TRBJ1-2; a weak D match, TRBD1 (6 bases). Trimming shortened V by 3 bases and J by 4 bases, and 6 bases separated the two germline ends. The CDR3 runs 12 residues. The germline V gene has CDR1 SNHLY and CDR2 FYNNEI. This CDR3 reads CASSEDSYGYTF. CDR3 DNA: TGTGCCAGCAGTGAGGACAGCTATGGCTACACCTTC.

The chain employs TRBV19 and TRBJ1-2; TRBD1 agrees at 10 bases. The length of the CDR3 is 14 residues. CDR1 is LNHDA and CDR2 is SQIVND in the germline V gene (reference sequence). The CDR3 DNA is TGTGTCTCTCGACAGGGACAGGGGAACTATGGCTACACCTTC. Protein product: CVSRQGQGNYGYTF. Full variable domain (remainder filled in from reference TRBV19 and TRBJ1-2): DGGITQSPKYLFRKEGQNVTLSCEQNLNHDAMYWYRQDPGQGLRLIYYSQIVNDFQKGDIAEGYSVSREKKESFPLTVTSAQKNPTAFYLCVSRQGQGNYGYTFGSGTRLTVV.

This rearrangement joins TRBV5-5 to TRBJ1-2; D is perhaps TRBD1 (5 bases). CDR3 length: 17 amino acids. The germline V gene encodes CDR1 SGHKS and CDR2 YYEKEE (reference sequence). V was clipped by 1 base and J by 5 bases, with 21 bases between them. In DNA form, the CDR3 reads TGTGCCAGCAGCTTGTTTTTCGGTCCGGGGGGGTCGTATGGCTACACCTTC. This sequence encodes CASSLFFGPGGSYGYTF.

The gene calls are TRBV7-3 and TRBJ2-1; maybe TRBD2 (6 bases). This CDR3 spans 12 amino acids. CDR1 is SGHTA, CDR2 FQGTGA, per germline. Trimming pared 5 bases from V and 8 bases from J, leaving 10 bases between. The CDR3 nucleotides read TGTGCCAGCAGCCCCCCGGGGGATGAGCAGTTCTTC. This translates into CASSPPGDEQFF. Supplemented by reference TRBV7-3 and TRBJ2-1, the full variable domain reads GAGVSQTPSNKVTEKGKYVELRCDPISGHTALYWYRQSLGQGPEFLIYFQGTGAADDSGLPNDRFFAVRPEGSVSTLKIQRTERGDSAVYLCASSPPGDEQFFGPGTRLTVL.

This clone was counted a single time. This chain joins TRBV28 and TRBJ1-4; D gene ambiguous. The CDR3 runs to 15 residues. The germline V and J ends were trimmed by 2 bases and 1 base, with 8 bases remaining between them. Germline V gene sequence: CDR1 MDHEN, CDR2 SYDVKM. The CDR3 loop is CASSLRRQTNEKLFF. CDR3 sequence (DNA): TGTGCCAGCAGTTTAAGGCGGCAAACTAATGAAAAACTGTTTTTT.

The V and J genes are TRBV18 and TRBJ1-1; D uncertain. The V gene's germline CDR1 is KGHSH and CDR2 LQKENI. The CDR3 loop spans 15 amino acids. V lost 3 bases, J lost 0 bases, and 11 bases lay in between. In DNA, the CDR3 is TGTGCCAGCTCACCGGACGCGGGTTTGAACACTGAAGCTTTCTTT. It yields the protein CASSPDAGLNTEAFF.

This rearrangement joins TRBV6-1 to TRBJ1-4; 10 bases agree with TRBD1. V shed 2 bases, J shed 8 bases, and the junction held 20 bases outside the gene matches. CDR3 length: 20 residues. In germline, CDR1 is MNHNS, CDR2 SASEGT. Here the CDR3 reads CASSESGQGVAGLRTEKLFF. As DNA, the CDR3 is TGTGCCAGCAGTGAATCAGGACAGGGGGTCGCGGGCCTTAGGACCGAAAAACTGTTTTTT.

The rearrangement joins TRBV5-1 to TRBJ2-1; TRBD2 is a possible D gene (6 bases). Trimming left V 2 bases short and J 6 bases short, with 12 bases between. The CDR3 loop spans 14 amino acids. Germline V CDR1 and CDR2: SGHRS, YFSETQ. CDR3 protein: CASSLSGPLNEQFF. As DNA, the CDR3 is TGCGCCAGCAGCTTAAGCGGGCCGCTCAATGAGCAGTTCTTC.

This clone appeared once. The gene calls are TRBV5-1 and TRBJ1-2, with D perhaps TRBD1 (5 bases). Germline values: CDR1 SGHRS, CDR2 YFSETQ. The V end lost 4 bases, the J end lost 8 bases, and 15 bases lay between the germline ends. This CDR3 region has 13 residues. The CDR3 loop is CASSLRDFEGYTF. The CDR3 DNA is TGCGCCAGCAGCCTCCGGGACTTCGAAGGCTACACCTTC.

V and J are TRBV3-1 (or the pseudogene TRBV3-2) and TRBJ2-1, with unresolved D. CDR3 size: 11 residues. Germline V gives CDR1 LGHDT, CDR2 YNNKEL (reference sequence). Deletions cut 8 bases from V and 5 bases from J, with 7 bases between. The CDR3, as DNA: TGTGCCAGCCAATTAGACAATGAGCAGTTCTTC. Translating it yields CASQLDNEQFF.

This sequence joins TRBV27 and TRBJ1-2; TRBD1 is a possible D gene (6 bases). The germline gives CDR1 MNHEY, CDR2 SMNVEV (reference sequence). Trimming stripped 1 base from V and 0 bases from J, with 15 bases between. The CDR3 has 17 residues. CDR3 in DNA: TGTGCCAGCAGTTTATATCCCCCGCGACAGGCTAACTATGGCTACACCTTC. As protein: CASSLYPPRQANYGYTF.

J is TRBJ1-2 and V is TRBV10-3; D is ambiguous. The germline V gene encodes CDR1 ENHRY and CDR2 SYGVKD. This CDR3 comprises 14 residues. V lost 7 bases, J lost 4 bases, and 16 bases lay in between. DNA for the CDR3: TGTGCCATCAAGAGGACGGGAGGAACCTATGGCTACACCTTC. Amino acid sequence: CAIKRTGGTYGYTF.

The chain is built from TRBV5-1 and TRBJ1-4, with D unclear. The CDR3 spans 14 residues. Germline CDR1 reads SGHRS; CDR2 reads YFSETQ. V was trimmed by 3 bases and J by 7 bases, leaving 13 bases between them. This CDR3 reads CASSSNFPVEKLFF. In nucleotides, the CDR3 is TGCGCCAGCAGCTCAAACTTCCCGGTTGAAAAACTGTTTTTT.

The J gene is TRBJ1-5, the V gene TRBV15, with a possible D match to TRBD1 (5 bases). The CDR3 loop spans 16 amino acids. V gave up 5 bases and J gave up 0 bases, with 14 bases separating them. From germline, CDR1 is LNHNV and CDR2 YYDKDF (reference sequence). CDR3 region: CATSSGEGTSNQPQHF. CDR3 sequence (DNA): TGTGCCACCAGCTCGGGGGAGGGGACTAGCAATCAGCCCCAGCATTTT.

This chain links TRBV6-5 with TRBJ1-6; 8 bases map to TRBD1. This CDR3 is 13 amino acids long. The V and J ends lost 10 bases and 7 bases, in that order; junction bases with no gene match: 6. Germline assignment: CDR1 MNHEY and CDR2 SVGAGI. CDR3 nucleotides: TGTGCCACACTGGACAGGGAAAATTCACCCCTCCACTTT. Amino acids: CATLDRENSPLHF.

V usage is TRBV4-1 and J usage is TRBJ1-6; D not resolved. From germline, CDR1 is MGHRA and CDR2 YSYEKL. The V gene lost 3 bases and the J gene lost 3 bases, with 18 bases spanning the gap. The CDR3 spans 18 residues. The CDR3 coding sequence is TGCGCCAGCAGCCAGGAAATGCACAGAGTGAACTATAATTCACCCCTCCACTTT. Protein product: CASSQEMHRVNYNSPLHF.

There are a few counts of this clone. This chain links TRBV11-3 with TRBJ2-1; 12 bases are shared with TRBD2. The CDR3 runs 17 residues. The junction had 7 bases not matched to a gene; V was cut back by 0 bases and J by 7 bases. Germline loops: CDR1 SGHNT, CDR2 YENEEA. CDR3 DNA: TGTGCCAGCAGCTTAGATCGGCTAGCGGGGGGGCCGAATGAGCAGTTCTTC. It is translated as CASSLDRLAGGPNEQFF.

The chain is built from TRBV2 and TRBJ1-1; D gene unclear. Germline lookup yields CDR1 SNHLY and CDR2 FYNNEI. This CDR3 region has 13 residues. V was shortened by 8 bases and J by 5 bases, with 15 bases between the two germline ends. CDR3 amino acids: CASSKEGGTEAFF. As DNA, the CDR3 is TGTGCCAGCTCCAAGGAGGGTGGAACTGAAGCTTTCTTT.

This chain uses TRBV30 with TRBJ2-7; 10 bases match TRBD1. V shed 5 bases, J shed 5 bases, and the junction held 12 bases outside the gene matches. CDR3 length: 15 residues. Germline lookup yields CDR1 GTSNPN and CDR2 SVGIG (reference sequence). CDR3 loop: CAWGMGQGYSDEQYF. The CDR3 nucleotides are TGTGCCTGGGGGATGGGACAGGGGTATAGCGACGAGCAGTACTTC.